The 30 T cell receptor beta chains given below trace back to one sample, sequenced in a study of OX40 agonist ivuxolimab in advanced cancers. The protocol was immunoSEQ multiplex PCR, while the TCRdb copy is restricted to in-frame clones and leaves out a portion. The table shows 90,000 to 100,000 clones, with around 85% occurring only once. Sequenced material: CD4+ or CD8+ T cells sorted from blood, taken in a trial of the OX40 agonist ivuxolimab. These receptors were obtained from an adult with an advanced solid tumor such as melanoma, head and neck, liver or kidney cancer.

This chain joins TRBV7-6 and TRBJ2-1; 10 bases line up with TRBD2. CDR1 SGHVS and CDR2 FNYEAQ come from the germline V gene. The ends lost 4 bases at V and 4 bases at J; junction bases unmatched: 7. The CDR3 extends over 16 amino acids. CDR3 DNA: TGTGCCAGCAGCTACCTGGTAGCGGGAGGTTACAATGAGCAGTTCTTC. It yields the protein CASSYLVAGGYNEQFF.

The V call is TRBV7-9, the J call TRBJ1-2, with D maybe TRBD1 (6 bases). V lost 1 base and J 6 bases, leaving 21 bases between the germline ends. Looked up from germline, CDR1 is SEHNR and CDR2 is FQNEAQ (reference sequence). The CDR3 spans 17 residues. The CDR3 spells CASSLEWQGRFQHGYTF. The CDR3, as DNA: TGTGCCAGCAGCTTAGAGTGGCAGGGGAGATTTCAGCATGGCTACACCTTC.

The chain combines TRBV21-1 with TRBJ2-7; the D segment call TRBD1 is taken from the table without a DNA check. TRBV21-1 has pseudogene status. This CDR3 region has 14 residues. The DNA for the CDR3 is TGTGCCAGCAGCAGAACCCGTGGGGCTTACGAGCAGTACTTC. This encodes CASSRTRGAYEQYF.

The V gene is TRBV4-1, the J gene TRBJ2-5, with 15 bases matching TRBD2. V shed 2 bases, J shed 4 bases, and the junction held 8 bases outside the gene matches. Germline V lookup: CDR1 MGHRA, CDR2 YSYEKL. The CDR3 is 18 residues long. CDR3: CASSQINMGLAGGETQYF. Written as DNA, the CDR3 is TGCGCCAGCAGCCAAATCAATATGGGACTAGCGGGAGGAGAGACCCAGTACTTC.

V gene TRBV7-2 combines with J gene TRBJ1-2; D unresolved. The V end lost 5 bases, the J end lost 12 bases, and 22 bases lay between the germline ends. This CDR3 has 14 residues. In germline, CDR1 is SGHTA, CDR2 FQGNSA. CDR3 sequence: CASSPSTFGEGHTF. Written as DNA, the CDR3 is TGTGCCAGCAGCCCTAGTACCTTTGGGGAGGGCCACACCTTC.

This clone was counted a single time. V usage is TRBV2 and J usage is TRBJ1-5; D not certain. CDR3 length: 14 amino acids. The germline V gene encodes CDR1 SNHLY and CDR2 FYNNEI. The V gene lost 0 bases and the J gene lost 5 bases, with 8 bases spanning the gap. CDR3 sequence: CASSEATLDQPQHF. CDR3 DNA sequence: TGTGCCAGCAGTGAAGCGACACTCGATCAGCCCCAGCATTTT.

The chain uses TRBV18 and TRBJ2-7; D is possibly TRBD2 (6 bases). Trimming shortened V by 1 base and J by 3 bases, and 16 bases separated the two germline ends. The CDR3 extends over 16 amino acids. Germline CDR1 is KGHSH and CDR2 is LQKENI. CDR3 coding DNA: TGTGCCAGCTCACCACGGGGAGGCCAGTTAGGCTACGAGCAGTACTTC. Protein sequence: CASSPRGGQLGYEQYF.

The chain carries TRBV19 and TRBJ1-1; no definite D call. V shed 3 bases and J shed 0 bases, with 8 bases lying between them. Germline V lookup: CDR1 LNHDA, CDR2 SQIVND (reference sequence). This CDR3 is built from 14 residues. The DNA of the CDR3 is TGTGCCAGTAGTATGGGTACTATGAACACTGAAGCTTTCTTT. This translates into CASSMGTMNTEAFF.

The genes are TRBV5-1 and TRBJ1-4; 8 bases are shared with TRBD1. CDR1 and CDR2 (germline): SGHRS, YFSETQ. V dropped 4 bases and J dropped 7; count of bases not matched to a gene: 12. CDR3 length: 16 amino acids. CDR3 bases: TGCGCCAGCAGCCGATTAGGACAGGGTGGCACTGAAAAACTGTTTTTT. Translated: CASSRLGQGGTEKLFF.

The chain employs TRBV18 and TRBJ2-7; 9 bases map to TRBD1. This CDR3 has 15 amino acids. Germline values: CDR1 KGHSH, CDR2 LQKENI. J gave up 5 bases and V 4 bases, and 9 bases lay outside the gene matches. For the CDR3, the DNA is TGTGCCAGCTCACTATTAGGGACAGGGCTGGACGAGCAGTACTTC. Residues: CASSLLGTGLDEQYF.

This clone was detected only a few times. This chain uses TRBV27 with TRBJ2-1; 7 bases are shared with TRBD1. Germline CDR1 and CDR2: MNHEY and SMNVEV (reference sequence). CDR3 length equals 15 residues. V was clipped by 3 bases and J by 3 bases; unmatched bases: 5. The CDR3 DNA reads as TGTGCCAGCAGTTTCCGAGGGGGCAACTACAATGAGCAGTTCTTC. Translated: CASSFRGGNYNEQFF.

This clone was detected a few times. The chain has TRBV7-6 and TRBJ2-7; 10 bases map to TRBD1. V shed 1 base and J 5 bases; nucleotides not matched to a gene: 2. The CDR3 is 14 amino acids. Per germline, CDR1 SGHVS and CDR2 FNYEAQ. The CDR3 sequence: CASSLGGQGDEQYF. In DNA form, the CDR3 reads TGTGCCAGCAGCTTAGGTGGACAGGGGGACGAGCAGTACTTC.

This clone was observed a few times. The chain has TRBV6-5 and TRBJ2-4, with D possibly being TRBD2 (7 bases). V gave up 6 bases and J gave up 0 bases, with 12 bases separating them. Germline V lookup: CDR1 MNHEY, CDR2 SVGAGI. This CDR3 is built from 15 residues. This chain's CDR3 is CASSKAGQAKNIQYF. The CDR3 DNA sequence: TGTGCCAGCAGCAAAGCGGGACAAGCCAAAAACATTCAGTACTTC.

The chain carries TRBV7-9 and TRBJ1-2; 7 bases align to TRBD1. Germline trimming cut 5 bases from V and 5 bases from J; bases unmatched to any gene: 8. The length of the CDR3 is 14 residues. CDR1 is SEHNR and CDR2 is FQNEAQ in the germline V gene (reference sequence). As DNA, the CDR3 is TGTGCCAGCAGCATCCAGGGGGGATTTTATGGCTACACCTTC. This codes for CASSIQGGFYGYTF.

The chain links TRBV6-1 to TRBJ2-7, with D tentatively TRBD1 (6 bases). Germline CDR1 reads MNHNS; CDR2 reads SASEGT. V shed 2 bases and J shed 2 bases, with 10 bases lying between them. The CDR3 has 14 amino acids. This CDR3 is CASSENRDTYEQYF. Here the CDR3 DNA reads TGTGCCAGCAGTGAAAACAGGGACACCTACGAGCAGTACTTC.

The J gene is TRBJ2-1, the V gene TRBV5-1; D unclear. The CDR3 covers 15 residues. Germline values: CDR1 SGHRS, CDR2 YFSETQ. V dropped 2 bases and J dropped 10 bases, with 19 bases sitting between them. In nucleotides, the CDR3 is TGCGCCAGCAGCTTTATTTCGGGCCCACAAGGAGAGCAGTTCTTC. This sequence encodes CASSFISGPQGEQFF.

The chain carries TRBV7-9 and TRBJ2-1; D is perhaps TRBD2 (5 bases). V gave up 6 bases and J gave up 5 bases, with 5 bases separating them. The CDR3 is made up of 11 amino acids. The germline gives CDR1 SEHNR, CDR2 FQNEAQ (reference sequence). The CDR3 loop reads CASREDNEQFF. The CDR3 nucleotides are TGTGCCAGCAGGGAGGACAATGAGCAGTTCTTC.

CDR3 nucleotide sequence: TGTGCTAGTGGTCTACCAGGGCTACTAAAGGAAAAACTGTTTTTT. Translation: CASGLPGLLKEKLFF. J is TRBJ1-4 and V is TRBV12-5, with D possibly being TRBD1 (5 bases). Trimming stripped 5 bases from V and 8 bases from J, with 18 bases between. The CDR3 is made up of 15 amino acids. The germline CDR1 and CDR2 sequences are LGHNT and FRNRAP.

The chain couples TRBV5-4 to TRBJ1-5; unclear D gene. V was cut by 0 bases and J by 2 bases, with 6 bases left in between. CDR1 is SGHNT, CDR2 YYREEE, per germline (reference sequence). This CDR3 spans 14 amino acids. CDR3 protein: CASSLAWGNQPQHF. CDR3 nucleotide sequence: TGTGCCAGCAGCTTGGCATGGGGCAATCAGCCCCAGCATTTT. Full variable domain (remainder filled in from reference TRBV5-4 and TRBJ1-5): ETGVTQSPTHLIKTRGQQVTLRCSSQSGHNTVSWYQQALGQGPQFIFQYYREEENGRGNFPPRFSGLQFPNYSSELNVNALELDDSALYLCASSLAWGNQPQHFGDGTRLSIL.

The chain links TRBV7-2 to TRBJ1-5; D is undetermined. The CDR3 is made up of 13 amino acids. V was shortened by 1 base and J by 5 bases, with 6 bases between the two germline ends. Germline V gene data show CDR1 as SGHTA and CDR2 as FQGNSA. In DNA form, the CDR3 reads TGTGCCAGCAGCTTAGGAGGTTATCAGCCCCAGCATTTT. Translation gives CASSLGGYQPQHF.

A remark on this clone: Within the sample, other DNA sequences also encode this same CDR3. V usage is TRBV28 and J usage is TRBJ2-7, with 7 bases identical to TRBD2. CDR3 size: 12 residues. The germline V gene has CDR1 MDHEN and CDR2 SYDVKM. V lost 1 base, J lost 7 bases, and 1 base stayed unmatched. DNA of the CDR3: TGTGCCAGCAGTTTATTGGGGGGGGAGCAGTACTTC. This codes for CASSLLGGEQYF. Full variable domain (remainder filled in from reference TRBV28 and TRBJ2-7): DVKVTQSSRYLVKRTGEKVFLECVQDMDHENMFWYRQDPGLGLRLIYFSYDVKMKEKGDIPEGYSVSREKKERFSLILESASTNQTSMYLCASSLLGGEQYFGPGTRLTVT.

Only one count was recorded for this clone. The chain combines TRBV2 with TRBJ1-1; D remains unclear. V lost 6 bases and J lost 5, with 13 bases in between. The germline V gene has CDR1 SNHLY and CDR2 FYNNEI. The CDR3 length is 13 residues. CDR3 bases: TGTGCCAGCAGCTACGAGGGAGGGACTGAAGCTTTCTTT. Translating gives CASSYEGGTEAFF.

This sequence joins TRBV6-5 and TRBJ1-1; no reliable D call. V was trimmed by 0 bases and J by 10 bases, leaving 12 bases between them. This CDR3 spans 13 amino acids. Germline CDR1 MNHEY, CDR2 SVGAGI. CDR3 nucleotides: TGTGCCAGCAGTTACTCGACCGGGATGCGAGCTTTCTTT. Translating it yields CASSYSTGMRAFF.

The chain carries TRBV10-3 and TRBJ1-5; maybe TRBD1 (5 bases). V lost 7 bases and J 9 bases, leaving 13 bases between the germline ends. This CDR3 region has 12 residues. Germline V lookup: CDR1 ENHRY, CDR2 SYGVKD. The CDR3 is CAIIISGAPQHF. DNA of the CDR3: TGTGCCATCATCATTTCCGGGGCGCCCCAGCATTTT.

This chain joins TRBV7-9 and TRBJ1-1; 10 nucleotides align to TRBD1. The CDR3 contains 14 residues. J was trimmed by 11 bases and V by 1 base; bases with no gene match: 7. Germline V lookup: CDR1 SEHNR, CDR2 FQNEAQ (reference sequence). CDR3 protein: CASSLETGGEVAFF. The CDR3 nucleotides read TGTGCCAGCAGCTTAGAGACAGGGGGCGAGGTGGCTTTCTTT.

A single count supports this clone. V and J are TRBV27 and TRBJ2-2; 10 nucleotides align to TRBD2. J lost 7 bases, V lost 0 bases, and 11 bases had no gene match. CDR1 and CDR2 from the germline V gene are MNHEY and SMNVEV (reference sequence). This CDR3 has 18 amino acids. Here the CDR3 reads CASSLSVASGGRSGELFF. The DNA of the CDR3 is TGTGCCAGCAGTTTATCGGTGGCTAGCGGGGGCCGGAGCGGGGAGCTGTTTTTT.

The chain uses TRBV11-1 and TRBJ2-7; D ambiguous. The CDR3 is made up of 13 amino acids. Per germline, CDR1 SGHAT and CDR2 FQDESV (reference sequence). The V and J ends lost 3 bases and 3 bases respectively, with 9 bases between them. CDR3 sequence reads: CASSFAQSYEQYF. The CDR3 DNA reads TGTGCCAGCAGCTTCGCCCAGAGCTACGAGCAGTACTTC.

The genes are TRBV18 and TRBJ2-5; a possible D gene is TRBD2 (6 bases). The CDR3 runs to 15 residues. Germline values: CDR1 KGHSH, CDR2 LQKENI. Trimming removed 4 bases from V and 4 bases from J, with 16 bases in between. The CDR3 loop reads CASSHPSSGGETQYF. CDR3 bases: TGTGCCAGCTCACACCCGAGTTCCGGGGGAGAGACCCAGTACTTC.

This chain links TRBV28 with TRBJ2-5; 10 bases line up with TRBD1. This CDR3 has 14 residues. Losses at the gene ends were 8 bases for V and 5 bases for J; bases not matched to a gene: 8. CDR1 and CDR2 from the germline V gene are MDHEN and SYDVKM. The CDR3 nucleotides read TGTGCCAGCGCCGGGACAGGGGTTGGGGAGACCCAGTACTTC. This encodes CASAGTGVGETQYF.

The chain combines TRBV9 with TRBJ2-1; TRBD2 matches at 7 bases. The CDR3 spans 13 residues. CDR1 and CDR2 (germline): SGDLS, YYNGEE. Trimming at V came to 7 bases and at J to 2 bases, leaving 3 bases not matched to a gene. The CDR3: CASGREPYNEQFF. The CDR3 nucleotides are TGTGCCAGCGGGAGGGAGCCCTACAATGAGCAGTTCTTC. Together with reference TRBV9 and TRBJ2-1, the CDR3 gives the full variable domain: DSGVTQTPKHLITATGQRVTLRCSPRSGDLSVYWYQQSLDQGLQFLIQYYNGEERAKGNILERFSAQQFPDLHSELNLSSLELGDSALYFCASGREPYNEQFFGPGTRLTVL.